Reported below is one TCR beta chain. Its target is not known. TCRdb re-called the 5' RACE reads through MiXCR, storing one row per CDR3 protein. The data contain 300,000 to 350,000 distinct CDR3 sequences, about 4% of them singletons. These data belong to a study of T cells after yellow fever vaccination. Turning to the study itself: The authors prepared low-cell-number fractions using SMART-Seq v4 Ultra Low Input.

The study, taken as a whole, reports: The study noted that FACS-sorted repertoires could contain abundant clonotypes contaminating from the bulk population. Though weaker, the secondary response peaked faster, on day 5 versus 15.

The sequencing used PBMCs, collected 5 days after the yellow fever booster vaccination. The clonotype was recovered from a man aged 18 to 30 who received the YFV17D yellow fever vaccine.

CDR3 in amino acids: CACGGGTPAYNEQFF. CDR3 coding DNA: TGTGCCTGCGGGGGGGGGACACCTGCCTACAATGAGCAGTTCTTC. The chain links TRBV6-5 to TRBJ2-1; 9 nucleotides match TRBD2. The CDR3 is made up of 15 amino acids. Germline lookup yields CDR1 MNHEY and CDR2 SVGAGI. Trimming took 11 bases from V and 2 from J; bases not matched to a gene: 10.